The 14 T cell receptor beta chains given below trace back to one sample, sequenced in a study of Graves' ophthalmopathy and Graves' hyperthyroidism. From RNA, the CDR3 regions of TCR beta chains were amplified and sequenced. HTBI primers were used in a first-round RT-PCR, which preceded a second-round multiplex PCR. TCRdb used MiXCR to reprocess the multiplex PCR reads, holding one entry per CDR3 protein. The repertoire consists of about 740,000 distinct CDR3 sequences, with 35% to 50% occurring once and the leading ten covering approximately 46%. The sample consisted of peripheral blood. Receptors originate from an adult man with Graves' ophthalmopathy.

This clonotype was recorded many times. The rearrangement links TRBV7-3 to TRBJ2-6; 9 nucleotides align to TRBD1. CDR1 and CDR2 from the germline V gene are SGHTA and FQGTGA. CDR3 size: 16 residues. With V trimmed by 5 bases and J by 4 bases, 6 bases remained unmatched. The CDR3 DNA reads TGTGCCAGCAGCCCGCGGGACAGGGAGGGGGCCAACGTCCTGACTTTC. Amino acids: CASSPRDREGANVLTF.

In this sample, this clonotype turned up once. J is TRBJ1-1 and V is TRBV11-2; D not resolved. Germline V gene sequence: CDR1 SGHAT, CDR2 FQNNGV. Trimming cost V 5 bases and J 4 bases, with 23 bases left between them. This CDR3 has 17 residues. In DNA, the CDR3 is TGTGCCAGCAGCGTGGGCGTGGCAGGTGGGAGACTCACTGAAGCTTTCTTT. It encodes CASSVGVAGGRLTEAFF.

This clonotype was counted many times. The chain joins TRBV2 to TRBJ1-1; 8 bases align to TRBD1. The germline V gene encodes CDR1 SNHLY and CDR2 FYNNEI. V shed 3 bases, J shed 1 base, and the junction held 4 bases outside the gene matches. The CDR3 has 15 residues. The CDR3 DNA follows: TGTGCCAGCAGTGAGCGGACAGGGACGAACACTGAAGCTTTCTTT. Its translation: CASSERTGTNTEAFF.

This clonotype was seen a few times. The chain recombines TRBV7-9 with TRBJ2-2; 8 bases line up with TRBD1. CDR3 size: 14 residues. V lost 5 bases to trimming and J lost 5 bases; unmatched junction nucleotides: 4. Germline CDR1 SEHNR, CDR2 FQNEAQ (reference sequence). This chain's CDR3 is CASSGDRTTGELFF. CDR3 DNA: TGTGCCAGCAGCGGGGACAGGACAACCGGGGAGCTGTTTTTT.

Turning to this clonotype: This sequence may be a read error, since a much larger clone differs from it by one base. The genes are TRBV14 and TRBJ1-6; TRBD1 aligns across 8 bases. CDR1 is SGHDN and CDR2 is FVKESK in the germline V gene. The CDR3 consists of 15 residues. The CDR3 DNA reads as TGTGTCAGCAGCCCCTTGACAGGGGAGAATTCACCCCTCCACTTT. Protein: CVSSPLTGENSPLHF.

Here the CDR3 DNA reads TGCAGCGCCGGACAGGGTCAGAATTCACCCCTCCACTTT. This encodes CSAGQGQNSPLHF. The chain has TRBV29-1 and TRBJ1-6, with 8 bases identical to TRBD1. This CDR3 has 13 residues. Trimming removed 7 bases from V and 7 bases from J; junction bases left unmatched: 6. Germline CDR1 and CDR2: SQVTM and ANQGSEA.

This clonotype was observed many times. The chain links TRBV25-1 to TRBJ1-4; 9 bases fit TRBD1. The CDR3 consists of 15 residues. The V and J ends lost 1 base and 10 bases, in that order; junction bases with no gene match: 7. CDR1 MGHDK and CDR2 SYGVNS come from the germline V gene. The CDR3: CASSELTGGGGKLFF. The CDR3 DNA reads TGTGCCAGCAGTGAATTAACAGGGGGCGGAGGAAAACTGTTTTTT.

This clonotype came up many times. The gene calls are TRBV29-1 and TRBJ2-7, with 7 bases lining up with TRBD1. Germline trimming cut 2 bases from V and 2 bases from J; bases unmatched to any gene: 3. The CDR3 spans 13 residues. CDR1 and CDR2 (germline): SQVTM, ANQGSEA. DNA for the CDR3: TGCAGCGTTGAACGGGACAGTACCTACGAGCAGTACTTC. Its translation is CSVERDSTYEQYF.

This clonotype was counted only a few times. The gene calls are TRBV6-6 and TRBJ1-6; TRBD1 aligns across 7 bases. The germline V gene has CDR1 MNHNY and CDR2 SVGAGI (reference sequence). The V and J ends lost 2 bases and 7 bases, in that order; junction bases with no gene match: 2. The CDR3 loop spans 14 amino acids. Here the CDR3 DNA reads TGTGCCAGCAGTTACCAGGGGGTGAATTCACCCCTCCACTTT. Translation: CASSYQGVNSPLHF.

This chain connects TRBV10-3 to TRBJ1-2, with TRBD1 matching over 7 bases. The CDR3 runs to 14 residues. Germline values: CDR1 ENHRY, CDR2 SYGVKD. V lost 4 bases, J lost 7 bases, and 9 bases stayed unmatched. CDR3 nucleotide sequence: TGTGCCATCAGTGCACTGACAGGGCCTAGTGGCTACACCTTC. This gives the protein CAISALTGPSGYTF.

This clonotype was detected once. The chain combines TRBV7-9 with TRBJ2-2; D ambiguous. Germline assignment: CDR1 SEHNR and CDR2 FQNEAQ (reference sequence). The CDR3 has 14 amino acids. With 1 base removed from V and 6 bases from J, the gap between germline ends came to 9 bases. The CDR3 bases are TGTGCCAGCAGCTTAGATGGCTGGTCCGGGGAGCTGTTTTTT. This translates into CASSLDGWSGELFF.

The V and J genes are TRBV7-9 and TRBJ2-2; possibly TRBD1 for D (6 bases). Trimming shortened V by 4 bases and J by 2 bases, and 11 bases separated the two germline ends. CDR1 is SEHNR and CDR2 is FQNEAQ in the germline V gene (reference sequence). CDR3 length equals 15 residues. DNA of the CDR3: TGTGCCAGCAGCTATGGACAGCATAACACCGGGGAGCTGTTTTTT. Translating gives CASSYGQHNTGELFF.

A few counts support this clonotype. The chain is built from TRBV5-1 and TRBJ2-5; the match to TRBD1 covers 10 bases. Germline CDR1 SGHRS, CDR2 YFSETQ. Unmatched junction bases numbered 8, after V lost 4 bases and J lost 2 bases. The length of the CDR3 is 16 residues. CDR3 sequence reads: CASSPYQGQGQETQYF. The CDR3 DNA follows: TGCGCCAGCAGCCCGTACCAGGGACAGGGGCAAGAGACCCAGTACTTC.

This clonotype was seen at least ten times. The rearrangement joins TRBV29-1 to TRBJ1-2; possibly TRBD1 for D (5 bases). The germline V and J ends were trimmed by 4 bases and 7 bases, with 10 bases remaining between them. The CDR3 has 11 amino acids. Germline V lookup: CDR1 SQVTM, CDR2 ANQGSEA. Here the CDR3 DNA reads TGCAGCGTTGCCGGGACCGCTGGCTACACCTTC. It codes for CSVAGTAGYTF.